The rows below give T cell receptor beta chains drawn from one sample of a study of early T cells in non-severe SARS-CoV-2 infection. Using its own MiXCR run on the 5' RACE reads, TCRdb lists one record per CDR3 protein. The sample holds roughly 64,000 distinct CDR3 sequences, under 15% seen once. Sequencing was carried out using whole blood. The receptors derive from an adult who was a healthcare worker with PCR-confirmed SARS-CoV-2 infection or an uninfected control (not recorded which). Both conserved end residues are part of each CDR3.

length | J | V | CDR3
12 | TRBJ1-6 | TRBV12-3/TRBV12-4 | CASGTTNSPLHF
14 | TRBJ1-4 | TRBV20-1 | CSAIDRQGAEKLFF
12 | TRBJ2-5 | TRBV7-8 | CASSGHFETQYF
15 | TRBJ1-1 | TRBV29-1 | CSVAPGQVTNTEAFF
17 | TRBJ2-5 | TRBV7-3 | CASSIRGLAGAQETQYF
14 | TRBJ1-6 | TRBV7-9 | CASSSPGTEAPLHF
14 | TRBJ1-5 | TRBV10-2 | CASNEQGARQPQHF
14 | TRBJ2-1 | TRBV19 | CASSMEGAWDEQFF
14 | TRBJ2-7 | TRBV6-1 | CASNLRDSHYEQYF
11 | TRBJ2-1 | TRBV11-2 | CASSRVEEQFF
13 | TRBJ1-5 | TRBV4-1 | CASSPVVGQPQHF
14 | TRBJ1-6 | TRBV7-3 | CASSFQGHNSPLHF
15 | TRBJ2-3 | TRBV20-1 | CSADDSPLGTDTQYF
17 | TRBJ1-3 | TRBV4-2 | CASSQDRGSSSGNTIYF
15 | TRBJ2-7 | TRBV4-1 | CASSGRTGSSYEQYF
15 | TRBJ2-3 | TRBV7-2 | CASSLDGGATDTQYF
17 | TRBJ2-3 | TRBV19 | CASRLTTSSGSTDTQYF
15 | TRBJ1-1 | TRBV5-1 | CASSLAAAMNTEAFF
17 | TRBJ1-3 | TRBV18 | CASSSLSRTDSGNTIYF
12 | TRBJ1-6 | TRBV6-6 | CASSLGLSPLHF
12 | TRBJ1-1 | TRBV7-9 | CASSLKALGAFF
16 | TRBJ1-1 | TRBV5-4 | CASSPGQGALNTEAFF
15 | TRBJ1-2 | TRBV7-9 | CASSMSTGDFDGYTF
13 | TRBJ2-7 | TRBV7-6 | CASSRTGDDEQYF
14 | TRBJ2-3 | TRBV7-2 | CASSLRDHRDTQYF
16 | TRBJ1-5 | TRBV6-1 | CASSDPSTWADQPQHF
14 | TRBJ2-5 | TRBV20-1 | CSASRSGLQETQYF
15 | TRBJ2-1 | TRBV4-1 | CASSDGQAPYNEQFF
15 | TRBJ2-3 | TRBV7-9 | CASSLGDSHTDTQYF
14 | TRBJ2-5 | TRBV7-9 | CASSSGQGLETQYF
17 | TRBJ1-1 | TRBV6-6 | CASILRFVIEMNTEAFF
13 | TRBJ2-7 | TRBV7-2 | CASSLDGSYEQYF
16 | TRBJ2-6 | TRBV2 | CASRETPSSGANVLTF
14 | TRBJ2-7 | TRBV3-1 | CASTPGLGAYEQYF
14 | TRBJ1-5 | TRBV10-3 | CAIRPGPGNQPQHF
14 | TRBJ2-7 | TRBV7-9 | CASSLASGPYEQYF
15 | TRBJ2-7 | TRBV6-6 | CASSYPGQSSYEQYF
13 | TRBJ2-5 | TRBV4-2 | CASSQVSSQTQYF
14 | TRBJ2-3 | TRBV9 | CASSVGQGGDTQYF
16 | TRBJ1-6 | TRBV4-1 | CASSQDKGGDNSPLHF
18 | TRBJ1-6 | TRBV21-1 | CASSKARGQGGTNSPLHF
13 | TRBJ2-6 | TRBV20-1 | CSAIPSGANVLTF
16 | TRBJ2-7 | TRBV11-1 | CASSLGLAGIDYEQYF
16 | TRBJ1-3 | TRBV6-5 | CASSSMGGLPGNTIYF